Following are 13 T cell receptor beta chains from one sample sequenced in a study of CD8 T cells in ankylosing spondylitis. Study-wide results and limits: Eight highly homologous variants formed a TCR beta motif that appeared characteristic of ankylosing spondylitis blood.

The antigens of these receptors remain unknown. TCRdb re-called the 5' RACE reads through MiXCR, storing one row per CDR3 protein. Of 670,000 or so distinct CDR3 sequences listed, over 15% are singletons. Sequencing was done on a sample of blood, either unsorted or a sorted T cell fraction (not recorded which). Receptors were obtained from a male donor with ankylosing spondylitis.

The chain recombines TRBV6-2 or TRBV6-3 with TRBJ2-1, with 12 bases lining up with TRBD2. V gave up 5 bases and J gave up 7 bases; unmatched junction bases: 3. This CDR3 comprises 14 residues. Germline V gene data show CDR1 as MNHEY and CDR2 as SVGEGT. The CDR3 sequence is CASSGLAGFNEQFF. The CDR3 DNA reads TGTGCCAGCAGTGGACTAGCGGGATTTAATGAGCAGTTCTTC.

The rearrangement links TRBV12-3 or TRBV12-4 to TRBJ2-2; D tentatively fits TRBD1 or TRBD2 (5 bases each). This CDR3 spans 16 amino acids. V was shortened by 3 bases and J by 6 bases, with 17 bases between the two germline ends. The DNA of the CDR3 is TGTGCCAGCAGTTTTCGGGACCCAGATTTCCCCGGGGAGCTGTTTTTT. This translates into CASSFRDPDFPGELFF.

The rearrangement joins TRBV27 to TRBJ2-4; either TRBD1 or TRBD2 may supply D (5 bases each). The CDR3 contains 16 residues. Trimming cost V 5 bases and J 1 base, with 15 bases left between them. Germline CDR1 MNHEY, CDR2 SMNVEV (reference sequence). This chain's CDR3 is CASSPSGWGAKNIQYF. The CDR3 coding sequence is TGTGCCAGCAGTCCCTCGGGGTGGGGGGCCAAAAACATTCAGTACTTC.

The chain recombines TRBV24-1 with TRBJ2-5; 7 positions agree with TRBD1. Germline V CDR1 and CDR2: KGHDR, SFDVKD. There are 16 residues in the CDR3. V trimming: 3 bases; J trimming: 2 bases; junction bases outside the gene matches: 8. Here the CDR3 reads CATSDPTGTAQETQYF. The CDR3 DNA is TGTGCCACCAGTGATCCCACCGGGACAGCACAAGAGACCCAGTACTTC.

The chain is built from TRBV11-2 and TRBJ1-4, with D possibly matching TRBD1 (6 bases). Per germline, CDR1 SGHAT and CDR2 FQNNGV. V was cut by 0 bases and J by 8 bases, with 10 bases left in between. CDR3 length: 14 residues. DNA for the CDR3: TGTGCCAGCAGCTTAGAGGCAGGGGACGAAAAACTGTTTTTT. Translated, it gives CASSLEAGDEKLFF. Variable domain in full (rest from reference TRBV11-2 and TRBJ1-4): EAGVAQSPRYKIIEKRQSVAFWCNPISGHATLYWYQQILGQGPKLLIQFQNNGVVDDSQLPKDRFSAERLKGVDSTLKIQPAKLEDSAVYLCASSLEAGDEKLFFGSGTQLSVL.

This chain links TRBV29-1 with TRBJ2-3, with 8 bases that match TRBD2. The CDR3 sequence is 14 residues long. Germline loops: CDR1 SQVTM, CDR2 ANQGSEA. The V and J ends lost 4 bases and 3 bases, in that order; junction bases with no gene match: 6. CDR3 residues: CSVGGGGTTDTQYF. CDR3 sequence (DNA): TGCAGCGTTGGGGGCGGGGGGACAACAGATACGCAGTATTTT.

This clonotype was seen many times. V gene TRBV12-3 or TRBV12-4 combines with J gene TRBJ1-1; TRBD1 agrees at 7 bases. Trimming took 8 bases from V and 2 from J; bases not matched to a gene: 14. The CDR3 is 16 amino acids. The CDR3 loop is CASCRLTGPSNTEAFF. The CDR3, as DNA: TGTGCCAGCTGTCGGTTGACAGGGCCCTCAAACACTGAAGCTTTCTTT.

This clonotype was observed a handful of times. The chain couples TRBV7-9 to TRBJ2-7; D is perhaps TRBD1 (6 bases). Germline loops: CDR1 SEHNR, CDR2 FQNEAQ (reference sequence). This CDR3 contains 13 residues. Trimming left V 3 bases short and J 3 bases short, with 9 bases between. DNA of the CDR3: TGTGCCAGCAGCTTCGAGGGGGACTACGAGCAGTACTTC. The encoded protein is CASSFEGDYEQYF.

This clonotype was picked up many times. As DNA, the CDR3 is TGCGCCAGCAGCAGGACAGGGGACGAGGGAAATGAAAAACTGTTTTTT. This sequence encodes CASSRTGDEGNEKLFF. This chain joins TRBV5-1 and TRBJ1-4, with 9 bases that match TRBD1. CDR3 size: 16 residues. Germline assignment: CDR1 SGHRS and CDR2 YFSETQ. The V gene end was trimmed by 4 bases and the J gene end by 5 bases; junction bases not matched to a gene: 9.

The V and J genes are TRBV6-4 and TRBJ2-1; D call uncertain. Germline CDR1 is MRHNA and CDR2 is SNTAGT. This CDR3 has 13 residues. V lost 3 bases and J lost 9, with 12 bases in between. CDR3 DNA sequence: TGTGCCAGCAGTGAGTGGCTAGAAGGTGAGCAGTTCTTC. This gives the protein CASSEWLEGEQFF.

This clonotype was counted only a few times. The J gene is TRBJ1-3, the V gene TRBV12-3 or TRBV12-4, with D possibly TRBD1 on 5 matching bases. Trimming pared 4 bases from V and 2 bases from J, leaving 12 bases between. This CDR3 is built from 15 residues. The CDR3 protein is CASSWDAGPGNTIYF. The DNA for the CDR3 is TGTGCCAGCAGTTGGGACGCCGGTCCTGGAAACACCATATATTTT.

There are a few counts of this clonotype. The chain combines TRBV15 with TRBJ1-4; D is unresolved. Germline CDR1 and CDR2: LNHNV and YYDKDF (reference sequence). The CDR3 sequence is 14 residues long. V lost 3 bases and J lost 5, with 10 bases in between. The CDR3 protein is CATSSAPQNEKLFF. As DNA, the CDR3 is TGTGCCACCAGCAGTGCACCTCAGAATGAAAAACTGTTTTTT.

This sequence joins TRBV4-2 and TRBJ2-2; 7 positions match TRBD1. The CDR3 extends over 17 amino acids. J lost 2 bases, V lost 0 bases, and 6 bases had no gene match. Germline V gene data show CDR1 as LGHNA and CDR2 as YNFKEQ. CDR3 sequence (DNA): TGTGCCAGCAGCCAAGACCCCACAGGGGTCAACACCGGGGAGCTGTTTTTT. It yields the protein CASSQDPTGVNTGELFF.